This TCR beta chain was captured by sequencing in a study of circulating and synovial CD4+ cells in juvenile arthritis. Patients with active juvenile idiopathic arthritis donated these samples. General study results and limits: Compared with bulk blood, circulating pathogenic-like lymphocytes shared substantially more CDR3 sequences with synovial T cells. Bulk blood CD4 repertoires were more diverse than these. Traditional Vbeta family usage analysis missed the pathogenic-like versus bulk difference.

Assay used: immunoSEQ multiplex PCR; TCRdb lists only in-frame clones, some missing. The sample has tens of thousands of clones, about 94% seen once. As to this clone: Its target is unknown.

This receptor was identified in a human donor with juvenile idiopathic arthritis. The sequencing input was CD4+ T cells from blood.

The CDR3 nucleotides read TGTGCCAGCAGCGTAGATGGCTTCACTGAAGCTTTCTTT. Protein product: CASSVDGFTEAFF. The V call is TRBV9, the J call TRBJ1-1, with D uncertain. Germline V gene data show CDR1 as SGDLS and CDR2 as YYNGEE. The V gene lost 0 bases and the J gene lost 4 bases, with 7 bases spanning the gap. The CDR3 totals 13 residues.